The 19 T cell receptor beta chains below come from one sample, sequenced in a study of CD8+CD57+ T cells in acquired aplastic anemia. Genomic DNA acted as the template from which TCR beta VDJ combination and CDR3 sequence profiling were carried out. TCRdb re-called the reads through MiXCR, storing one row per CDR3 protein. This sample has 150,000 or so distinct CDR3 sequences, with roughly 63% found just once. The sample consisted of sorted CD4+, CD8+, or CD8+CD57+ T cells (not recorded which) from PBMCs. These receptors were obtained from a human donor in good health.

This clonotype was seen ten or more times. This chain links TRBV7-9 with TRBJ2-2; weak D call: TRBD1 (5 bases). This CDR3 is built from 16 residues. CDR1 is SEHNR and CDR2 is FQNEAQ in the germline V gene (reference sequence). V lost 4 bases, J lost 0 bases, and 12 bases lay in between. CDR3 loop: CASSSKQVANTGELFF. In DNA, the CDR3 is TGTGCCAGCAGCTCGAAACAGGTCGCGAACACCGGGGAGCTGTTTTTT.

This clonotype was seen a single time. The chain recombines TRBV10-3 with TRBJ2-1, with TRBD2 matching over 13 bases. CDR1 and CDR2 from the germline V gene are ENHRY and SYGVKD. The junction had 6 bases not matched to a gene; V was cut back by 6 bases and J by 7 bases. The length of the CDR3 is 15 residues. This CDR3 is CAIRTSGGAENEQFF. CDR3 sequence (DNA): TGTGCCATCAGAACTAGCGGGGGGGCCGAAAATGAGCAGTTCTTC.

This clonotype showed up many times. A clone one base away is much larger, so this may be a read error. This chain uses TRBV2 with TRBJ1-2, with 7 bases identical to TRBD1. CDR1 and CDR2 from the germline V gene are SNHLY and FYNNEI. This CDR3 is built from 14 residues. CDR3 nucleotide sequence: TGTGCCAGCGGTGAAGGGGACAGTAACTATGGCTACACCTTC. Protein sequence: CASGEGDSNYGYTF.

This clonotype has just one count. V and J are TRBV29-1 and TRBJ2-1; the match to TRBD1 covers 8 bases. V lost 4 bases to trimming and J lost 5 bases; unmatched junction nucleotides: 4. Germline V gene lookup returns CDR1 SQVTM and CDR2 ANQGSEA. This CDR3 spans 13 amino acids. This chain's CDR3 is CSVAGGRDNEQFF. The CDR3 coding sequence is TGCAGCGTTGCAGGGGGCAGGGACAATGAGCAGTTCTTC.

The table lists this clonotype with a count of one. The V call is TRBV5-6, the J call TRBJ2-7; D is unclear. Germline CDR1 SGHDT, CDR2 YYEEEE. The V end was cut by 4 bases, the J end by 0 bases, with 8 bases between. This CDR3 has 13 amino acids. The CDR3 DNA is TGTGCCAGCAGCGACGGAAGCTCCTACGAGCAGTACGTC. Protein sequence: CASSDGSSYEQYV.

This clonotype was seen at least ten times. V usage is TRBV6-5 and J usage is TRBJ2-7; 10 positions match TRBD2. CDR1 and CDR2 from the germline V gene are MNHEY and SVGAGI. V dropped 0 bases and J dropped 3; count of bases not matched to a gene: 5. The CDR3 runs 16 residues. The CDR3, as DNA: TGTGCCAGCAGTTACTCGAGGACTAGCGGAGACTACGAGCAGTACTTC. Translation: CASSYSRTSGDYEQYF.

There are a few counts of this clonotype. The chain couples TRBV13 to TRBJ2-5; no reliable D call. CDR3 length equals 16 residues. The germline V gene has CDR1 PRHDT and CDR2 FYEKMQ (reference sequence). Trimming stripped 1 base from V and 1 base from J, with 13 bases between. As DNA, the CDR3 is TGTGCCAGCAGCTTAGTCGGAACCGATCCCCAAGAGACCCAGTACTTC. Its translation: CASSLVGTDPQETQYF. Full variable domain (remainder filled in from reference TRBV13 and TRBJ2-5): AAGVIQSPRHLIKEKRETATLKCYPIPRHDTVYWYQQGPGQDPQFLISFYEKMQSDKGSIPDRFSAQQFSDYHSELNMSSLELGDSALYFCASSLVGTDPQETQYFGPGTRLLVL.

This clonotype was recorded at least ten times. V and J are TRBV6-2 or TRBV6-3 and TRBJ2-3; the D is unclear. Trimming cost V 0 bases and J 2 bases, with 3 bases left between them. The length of the CDR3 is 13 residues. The germline V gene has CDR1 MNHEY and CDR2 SVGEGT. As DNA, the CDR3 is TGTGCCAGCAGTTACTCGAACACAGATACGCAGTATTTT. Translated: CASSYSNTDTQYF.

This chain joins TRBV2 and TRBJ2-3; 11 positions match TRBD2. V shed 9 bases, J shed 5 bases, and the junction held 10 bases outside the gene matches. CDR3 length: 15 residues. Germline V gene data show CDR1 as SNHLY and CDR2 as FYNNEI. CDR3 residues: CAREQLAGDGDTQYF. The CDR3 coding sequence is TGTGCCAGAGAACAACTAGCGGGGGATGGAGATACGCAGTATTTT. Drawing the rest from reference TRBV2 and TRBJ2-3, the complete variable domain is EPEVTQTPSHQVTQMGQEVILRCVPISNHLYFYWYRQILGQKVEFLVSFYNNEISEKSEIFDDQFSVERPDGSNFTLKIRSTKLEDSAMYFCAREQLAGDGDTQYFGPGTRLTVL.

The rearrangement uses TRBV19 and TRBJ2-1, with a possible D match to TRBD2 (7 bases). V shed 3 bases and J shed 4 bases, with 16 bases lying between them. The length of the CDR3 is 16 residues. Germline V CDR1 and CDR2: LNHDA, SQIVND (reference sequence). The CDR3 DNA is TGTGCCAGTAGTATCGAAGGAGGGGGGGTGTACAATGAGCAGTTCTTC. Its protein is CASSIEGGGVYNEQFF. Full variable domain (missing parts from reference TRBV19 and TRBJ2-1): DGGITQSPKYLFRKEGQNVTLSCEQNLNHDAMYWYRQDPGQGLRLIYYSQIVNDFQKGDIAEGYSVSREKKESFPLTVTSAQKNPTAFYLCASSIEGGGVYNEQFFGPGTRLTVL.

V and J are TRBV24-1 and TRBJ2-3, with TRBD2 matching 12 bases. Trimming took 7 bases from V and 11 from J; bases not matched to a gene: 12. From germline, CDR1 is KGHDR and CDR2 SFDVKD. The length of the CDR3 is 15 residues. This CDR3 is CATSETSGGPNEQYF. The CDR3, as DNA: TGTGCCACCAGCGAGACTAGCGGGGGCCCCAATGAGCAGTATTTT.

The chain recombines TRBV10-1 with TRBJ1-2; 7 bases map to TRBD1. The CDR3 sequence is 14 residues long. The germline V gene has CDR1 WNHNN and CDR2 SYGVQD (reference sequence). Trimming at V came to 2 bases and at J to 6 bases, leaving 6 bases not matched to a gene. The CDR3 loop is CASSEGGGVDGYTF. CDR3 coding DNA: TGCGCCAGCAGTGAGGGAGGGGGCGTTGATGGCTACACCTTC.

This clonotype appeared a single time. Germline and junction disagree at one end, which may indicate a read error. The rearrangement joins TRBV9 to TRBJ2-1; 13 bases are shared with TRBD2. Germline values: CDR1 SGDLS, CDR2 YYNGEE. The CDR3 has 20 residues. CDR3 sequence (DNA): TGTGCCAGCAGCGTAGCCCCAGCTGCAACTAGCGGGGGGGTTATCGGTGAGCAGGTCTTC. This sequence encodes CASSVAPAATSGGVIGEQVF.

This rearrangement joins TRBV14 to TRBJ2-1; 8 bases fit TRBD2. Germline V gene sequence: CDR1 SGHDN, CDR2 FVKESK. This CDR3 is built from 14 residues. Trimming cost V 5 bases and J 7 bases; bases outside gene matches: 7. This CDR3 reads CASSDGLAPNEQFF. The CDR3 DNA sequence: TGTGCCAGCAGCGACGGACTAGCCCCAAATGAGCAGTTCTTC.

On this clonotype itself: The limits of the CDR3 on the DNA are not certain, so only TCRdb's listed CDR3 is given. The chain is built from TRBV29-1 and TRBJ1-2; whether TRBD1, the table's D call, matches the DNA was not checked. Germline CDR1 is SQVTM and CDR2 is ANQGSEA. The CDR3 region is 12 residues in length, termini included. CDR3 sequence reads: CSVGTGSYGHTF.

This clonotype was counted between two and nine times. It may be a read error: a sequence one base away is much more abundant. A read error is likely, as this CDR3 ends without the conserved phenylalanine or tryptophan. The V and J genes are TRBV5-5 and TRBJ1-1; D unclear. Between the trimmed V and J ends, which lost 0 bases and 1 base, there was a span of 4 bases. This CDR3 has 13 amino acids. Germline CDR1 SGHKS, CDR2 YYEKEE (reference sequence). In DNA form, the CDR3 reads TGTGCCAGCAGCTTGGAGCAGAACACTGAAGCTTTCCTT. Protein product: CASSLEQNTEAFL.

J is TRBJ2-7 and V is TRBV5-6, with D uncertain. V lost 10 bases, J lost 2 bases, and 10 bases lay in between. Germline V CDR1 and CDR2: SGHDT, YYEEEE. The CDR3 is 11 amino acids. Written as DNA, the CDR3 is TGTGCCGGGCAGACCACCTACGAGCAGTACTTC. Amino acid sequence: CAGQTTYEQYF.

The count of this clonotype is one. The chain uses TRBV2 and TRBJ2-1, with 11 bases identical to TRBD1. The CDR3 sequence is 14 residues long. V dropped 7 bases and J dropped 6; count of bases not matched to a gene: 5. Germline V gives CDR1 SNHLY, CDR2 FYNNEI. CDR3 nucleotides: TGTGCCAGCACAACCGGGACAGGGGGCAATGAGCAGTTCTTC. Amino acid sequence: CASTTGTGGNEQFF.

This clonotype has more than one count but fewer than ten. At one of its ends the junction is not consistent with the germline gene, which may arise from a read error. This rearrangement joins TRBV5-1 to TRBJ2-7; the match to TRBD2 covers 10 bases. Looked up from germline, CDR1 is SGHRS and CDR2 is YFSETQ. The CDR3 covers 13 residues. The CDR3 reads CASSPSGSYEQYF. The CDR3 coding sequence is TGTGCCAGCAGCCCTAGCGGGAGCTACGAGCAGTACTTC.